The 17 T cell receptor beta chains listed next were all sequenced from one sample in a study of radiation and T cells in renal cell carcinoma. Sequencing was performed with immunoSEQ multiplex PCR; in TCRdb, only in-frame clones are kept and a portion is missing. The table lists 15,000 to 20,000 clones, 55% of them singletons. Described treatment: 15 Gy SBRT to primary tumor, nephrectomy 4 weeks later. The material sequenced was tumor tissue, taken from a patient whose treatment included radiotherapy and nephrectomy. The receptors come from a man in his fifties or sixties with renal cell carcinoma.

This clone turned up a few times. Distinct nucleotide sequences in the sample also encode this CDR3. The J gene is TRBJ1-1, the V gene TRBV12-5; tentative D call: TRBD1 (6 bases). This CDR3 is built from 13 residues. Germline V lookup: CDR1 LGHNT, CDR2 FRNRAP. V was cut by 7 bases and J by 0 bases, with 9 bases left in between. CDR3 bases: TGTGCTAGTGTCGAGGGGGTGAACACTGAAGCTTTCTTT. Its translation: CASVEGVNTEAFF.

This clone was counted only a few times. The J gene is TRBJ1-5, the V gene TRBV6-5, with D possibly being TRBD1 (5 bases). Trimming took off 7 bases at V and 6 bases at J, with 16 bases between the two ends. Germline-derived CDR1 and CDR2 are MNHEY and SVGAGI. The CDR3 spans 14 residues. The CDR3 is CASKDGGVPQPQHF. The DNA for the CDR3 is TGTGCCAGCAAGGATGGGGGGGTTCCTCAGCCCCAGCATTTT.

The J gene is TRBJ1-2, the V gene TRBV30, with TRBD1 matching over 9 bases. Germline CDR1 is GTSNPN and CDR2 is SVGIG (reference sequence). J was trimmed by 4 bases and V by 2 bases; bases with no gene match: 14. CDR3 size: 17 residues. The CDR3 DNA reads TGTGCCTGGAGTTCTCTGGACAGGGGATCGTACGGCTATGGCTACACCTTC. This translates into CAWSSLDRGSYGYGYTF.

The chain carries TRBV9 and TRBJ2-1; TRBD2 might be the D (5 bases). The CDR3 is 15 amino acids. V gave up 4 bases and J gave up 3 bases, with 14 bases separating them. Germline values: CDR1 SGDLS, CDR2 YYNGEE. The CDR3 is CASSLTITSYNEQFF. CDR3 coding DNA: TGTGCCAGCAGCCTCACTATCACTAGCTACAATGAGCAGTTCTTC.

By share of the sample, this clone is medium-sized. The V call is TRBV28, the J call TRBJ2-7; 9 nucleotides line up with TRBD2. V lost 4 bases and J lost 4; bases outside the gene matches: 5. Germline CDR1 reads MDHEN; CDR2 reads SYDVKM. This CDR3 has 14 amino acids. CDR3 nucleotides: TGTGCCAGCAGTTCTGGCGGGAGGGCTTACGAGCAGTACTTC. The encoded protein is CASSSGGRAYEQYF.

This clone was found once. The CDR3 DNA is TGCGCCAGCAGCCAAGATAGGGATCCATCCTACAATGAGCAGTTCTTC. Translating it yields CASSQDRDPSYNEQFF. The chain uses TRBV4-3 and TRBJ2-1; no firm D call. Trimming cost V 0 bases and J 1 base, with 10 bases left between them. The CDR3 length is 16 residues. Germline V gives CDR1 LGHNA, CDR2 YSLEER.

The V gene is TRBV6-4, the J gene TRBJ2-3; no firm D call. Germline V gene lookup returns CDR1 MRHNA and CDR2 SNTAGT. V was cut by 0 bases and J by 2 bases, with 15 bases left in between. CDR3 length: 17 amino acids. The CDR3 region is CASSDSKDTGTTDTQYF. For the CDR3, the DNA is TGTGCCAGCAGTGACTCGAAAGATACGGGCACCACAGATACGCAGTATTTT.

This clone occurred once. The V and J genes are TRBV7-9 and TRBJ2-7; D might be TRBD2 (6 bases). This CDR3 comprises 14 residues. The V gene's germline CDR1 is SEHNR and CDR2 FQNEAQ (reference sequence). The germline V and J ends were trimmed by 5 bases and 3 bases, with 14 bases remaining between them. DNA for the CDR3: TGTGCCAGCAGCCCCCCCGGGAGAAGCTACGAGCAGTACTTC. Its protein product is CASSPPGRSYEQYF.

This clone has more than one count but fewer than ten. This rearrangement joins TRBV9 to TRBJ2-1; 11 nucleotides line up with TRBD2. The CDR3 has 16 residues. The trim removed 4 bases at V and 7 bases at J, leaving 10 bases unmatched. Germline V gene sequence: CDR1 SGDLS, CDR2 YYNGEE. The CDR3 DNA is TGTGCCAGCAGCCCCCCCATAGCGGGGGGGGTTAATGAGCAGTTCTTC. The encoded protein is CASSPPIAGGVNEQFF.

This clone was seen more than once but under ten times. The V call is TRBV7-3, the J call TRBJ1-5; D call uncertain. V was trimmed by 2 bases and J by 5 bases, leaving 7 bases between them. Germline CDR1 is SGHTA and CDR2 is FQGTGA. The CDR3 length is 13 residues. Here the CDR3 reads CASSLANDQPQHF. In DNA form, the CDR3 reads TGTGCCAGCAGCTTAGCAAATGATCAGCCCCAGCATTTT.

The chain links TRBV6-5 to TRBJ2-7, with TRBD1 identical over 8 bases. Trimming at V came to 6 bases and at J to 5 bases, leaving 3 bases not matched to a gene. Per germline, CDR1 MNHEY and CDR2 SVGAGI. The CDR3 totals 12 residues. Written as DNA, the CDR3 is TGTGCCAGCAGCCTGACAGGGGACGAGCAGTACTTC. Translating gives CASSLTGDEQYF.

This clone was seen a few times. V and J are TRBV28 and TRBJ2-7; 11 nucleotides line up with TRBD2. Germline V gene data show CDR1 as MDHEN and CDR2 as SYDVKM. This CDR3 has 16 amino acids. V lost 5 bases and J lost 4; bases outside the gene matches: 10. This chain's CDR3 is CASSPRTSGFSYEQYF. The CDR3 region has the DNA TGTGCCAGCAGTCCCAGGACTAGCGGGTTCAGTTACGAGCAGTACTTC.

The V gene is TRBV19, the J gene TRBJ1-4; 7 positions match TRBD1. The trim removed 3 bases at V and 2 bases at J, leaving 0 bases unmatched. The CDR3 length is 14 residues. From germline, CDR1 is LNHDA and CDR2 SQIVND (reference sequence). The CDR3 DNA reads TGTGCCAGTAGTATGGACAGGACTAATGAAAAACTGTTTTTT. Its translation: CASSMDRTNEKLFF.

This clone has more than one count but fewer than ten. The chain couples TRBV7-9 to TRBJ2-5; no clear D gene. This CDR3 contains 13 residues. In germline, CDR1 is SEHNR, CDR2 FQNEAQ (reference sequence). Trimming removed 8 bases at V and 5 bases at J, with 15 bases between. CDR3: CASAPVSGETQYF. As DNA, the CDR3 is TGTGCCAGCGCCCCCGTGTCTGGGGAGACCCAGTACTTC.

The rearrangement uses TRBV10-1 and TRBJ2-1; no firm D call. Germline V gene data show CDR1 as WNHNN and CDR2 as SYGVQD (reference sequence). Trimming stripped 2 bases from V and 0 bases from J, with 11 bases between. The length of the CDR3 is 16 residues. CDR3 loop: CASSEEDAYSYNEQFF. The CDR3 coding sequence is TGCGCCAGCAGTGAGGAGGACGCCTACTCCTACAATGAGCAGTTCTTC.

DNA of the CDR3: TGCGCCAGCAGTGAGCGGGCAGACTATGGCTACACCTTC. As protein: CASSERADYGYTF. The V and J genes are TRBV10-1 and TRBJ1-2; D is unclear. The CDR3 spans 13 residues. The V gene lost 2 bases and the J gene lost 3 bases, with 7 bases spanning the gap. Germline CDR1 and CDR2: WNHNN and SYGVQD (reference sequence).

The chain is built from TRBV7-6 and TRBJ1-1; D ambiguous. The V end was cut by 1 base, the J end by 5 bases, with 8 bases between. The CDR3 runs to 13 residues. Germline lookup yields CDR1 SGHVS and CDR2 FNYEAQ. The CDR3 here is CASSLERLTEAFF. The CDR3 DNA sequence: TGTGCCAGCAGCTTAGAGCGTCTTACTGAAGCTTTCTTT.